A single sample gave rise to the 11 T cell receptor beta chains below, sequenced in a study of T cell repertoires in cytomegalovirus infection. These receptors have no identified antigens. TCRdb re-analysed the reads in MiXCR, keeping a single row per CDR3 protein. The data show approximately 1,000,000 distinct CDR3 sequences, roughly 31% seen once. Sequences were derived from cultured CD8+ T cells from PBMCs, sampled from culture after CMV antigen stimulation. Source of these receptors: a human donor in good health (CMV status not recorded). Some clones in this sample may be carry-over from other donors' samples.

The rearrangement uses TRBV28 and TRBJ2-3; no definite D call. Trimming pared 3 bases from V and 0 bases from J, leaving 10 bases between. The CDR3 is 15 residues long. Germline values: CDR1 MDHEN, CDR2 SYDVKM. The CDR3 coding sequence is TGTGCCAGCAGTTTTGACCGGGCCAGCACAGATACGCAGTATTTT. Translation gives CASSFDRASTDTQYF.

A remark on this clonotype: A junction end diverges from the germline sequence, so it may reflect a read error. The chain is built from TRBV28 and TRBJ2-2; D is unclear. Germline CDR1 is MDHEN and CDR2 is SYDVKM. CDR3 size: 16 residues. Here the CDR3 reads CVSSLGRRPNTGELFF. CDR3 nucleotide sequence: TGTGTCAGCAGTTTAGGGCGACGGCCGAACACCGGGGAGCTGTTTTTT.

This clonotype was counted a few times. This sequence joins TRBV29-1 and TRBJ1-3; 7 positions agree with TRBD1. Germline assignment: CDR1 SQVTM and CDR2 ANQGSEA. With 7 bases clipped from V and 2 bases from J, the junction kept 11 bases outside the gene matches. The CDR3 is made up of 15 amino acids. Here the CDR3 DNA reads TGCAGCGCCCCCAGGGGGTTGGAAGCTGGAAACACCATATATTTT. Translating it yields CSAPRGLEAGNTIYF.

The V call is TRBV7-3, the J call TRBJ2-2; the D gene is possibly TRBD2 (6 bases). CDR1 is SGHTA, CDR2 FQGTGA, per germline. V lost 3 bases, J lost 0 bases, and 20 bases lay in between. The CDR3 consists of 19 residues. CDR3 protein: CASSFNPLRTGANTGELFF. DNA for the CDR3: TGTGCCAGCAGCTTTAACCCCCTCAGGACGGGGGCGAACACCGGGGAGCTGTTTTTT.

The chain carries TRBV12-3 or TRBV12-4 and TRBJ2-7; the D is unclear. The CDR3 consists of 14 residues. Trimming cost V 2 bases and J 2 bases, with 10 bases left between them. CDR3 DNA: TGTGCCAGCAGTTTAATAGCCAGCGCCTACGAGCAGTACTTC. This codes for CASSLIASAYEQYF.

In this sample, this clonotype turned up once. This chain uses TRBV7-4 with TRBJ1-2, with D tentatively TRBD1 (5 bases). CDR3 size: 15 residues. V was pared by 4 bases and J by 3 bases, with 15 bases between. Germline lookup yields CDR1 SGHVT and CDR2 SQSDAQ. The CDR3 DNA reads TGTGCCAGCAGCTCCTCCGACCGGGGCCACTATGGCTACACCTTC. Residues: CASSSSDRGHYGYTF.

This clonotype came up a few times. The chain combines TRBV7-8 with TRBJ1-1; possible D gene TRBD1, 5 bases. Germline CDR1 SGHVS, CDR2 FQNEAQ. There are 15 residues in the CDR3. The ends were cut back, 6 bases at V and 1 base at J, with 15 bases in the middle. CDR3 sequence: CASSQGFGENTEAFF. CDR3 bases: TGTGCCAGCAGTCAGGGTTTCGGCGAGAACACTGAAGCTTTCTTT. The full variable domain, completed using reference TRBV7-8 and TRBJ1-1, is GAGVSQSPRYKVAKRGQDVALRCDPISGHVSLFWYQQALGQGPEFLTYFQNEAQLDKSGLPSDRFFAERPEGSVSTLKIQRTQQEDSAVYLCASSQGFGENTEAFFGQGTRLTVV.

The chain combines TRBV20-1 with TRBJ1-3; D uncertain. Trimming removed 7 bases at V and 0 bases at J, with 4 bases between. Per the germline V gene, CDR1 is DFQATT and CDR2 is SNEGSKA (reference sequence). CDR3 size: 11 residues. The CDR3 DNA is TGCAGTGGATCCTCTGGAAACACCATATATTTT. Amino acid sequence: CSGSSGNTIYF.

This clonotype has only one observation. This rearrangement joins TRBV27 to TRBJ1-2; 7 bases agree with TRBD1. The CDR3 runs to 14 residues. Germline lookup yields CDR1 MNHEY and CDR2 SMNVEV (reference sequence). V dropped 5 bases and J dropped 8; count of bases not matched to a gene: 11. The CDR3 protein is CASSPGQRLAGYTF. CDR3 nucleotides: TGTGCCAGCAGTCCGGGACAGCGATTGGCCGGCTACACCTTC.

V and J are TRBV7-6 and TRBJ2-2; D is tentatively TRBD1 or TRBD2 (5 bases each). The length of the CDR3 is 18 residues. V was clipped by 5 bases and J by 2 bases, with 21 bases between them. CDR1 and CDR2 from the germline V gene are SGHVS and FNYEAQ. Written as DNA, the CDR3 is TGTGCCAGCAGCACACCCGGGACCGCACTCTTAAACACCGGGGAGCTGTTTTTT. Its translation is CASSTPGTALLNTGELFF.

V usage is TRBV27 and J usage is TRBJ1-4, with no clear D. The germline V gene encodes CDR1 MNHEY and CDR2 SMNVEV (reference sequence). This CDR3 has 13 amino acids. Trimming took off 4 bases at V and 3 bases at J, with 6 bases between the two ends. This CDR3 reads CASSYSPNEKLFF. The CDR3 nucleotides read TGTGCCAGCAGTTACAGCCCTAATGAAAAACTGTTTTTT.